The 12 T cell receptor beta chains below come from one sample, sequenced in a study of metastatic and nonmetastatic thyroid tumors. From the PCR reads, TCRdb re-called clones with MiXCR. The data contain more than 85,000 clones, over 8.5% of them seen just once; the ten biggest clones take up around 9.2%. Every patient was untreated before thyroid surgery. Input material: blood. Receptors were obtained from a female donor with papillary thyroid cancer or a benign thyroid nodule (not recorded which). Some clones in this sample may be carry-over from other donors' samples.

J is TRBJ2-2 and V is TRBV5-1, with unresolved D. The germline CDR1 and CDR2 sequences are SGHRS and YFSETQ. Trimming took 0 bases from V and 4 from J, leaving 7 bases between them. The CDR3 consists of 14 residues. The CDR3 loop reads CASSLEGVTGELFF. The CDR3, as DNA: TGCGCCAGCAGCTTGGAGGGTGTCACCGGGGAGCTGTTTTTT.

In this sample, this clone turned up many times. V and J are TRBV5-6 and TRBJ1-2; tentative D call: TRBD1 (6 bases). The germline CDR1 and CDR2 sequences are SGHDT and YYEEEE. The CDR3 contains 14 residues. Between the trimmed V and J ends, which lost 4 bases and 4 bases, there was a span of 14 bases. The CDR3, as DNA: TGTGCCAGCAGCGTGACAGGTCCCGGCTATGGCTACACCTTC. Translating it yields CASSVTGPGYGYTF.

This clone was detected ten times or more. The chain's CDR3 is CASSWQPGTLSSYNEQFF. CDR3 nucleotides: TGTGCCAGCAGTTGGCAGCCCGGGACATTGAGCTCCTACAATGAGCAGTTCTTC. The V and J genes are TRBV6-5 and TRBJ2-1; D is possibly TRBD1 (6 bases). Germline V CDR1 and CDR2: MNHEY, SVGAGI. The CDR3 length is 18 residues. Between the trimmed V and J ends, which lost 4 bases and 0 bases, there was a span of 19 bases.

This clone has ten or more counts. The V gene is TRBV6-4, the J gene TRBJ1-5; 10 bases align to TRBD1. CDR1 and CDR2 (germline): MRHNA, SNTAGT. The CDR3 sequence is 15 residues long. Unmatched junction bases numbered 4, after V lost 4 bases and J lost 4 bases. The CDR3 sequence is CASSAGTGENQPQHF. The CDR3 DNA is TGTGCCAGCAGTGCCGGGACAGGGGAAAATCAGCCCCAGCATTTT.

This clone was recorded a few times. The gene calls are TRBV4-1 and TRBJ2-1; no firm D call. This CDR3 spans 14 amino acids. Germline V CDR1 and CDR2: MGHRA, YSYEKL. Trimming removed 3 bases from V and 2 bases from J, with 8 bases in between. The CDR3 nucleotides read TGCGCCAGCAGCCACCCCGGACCCTACAATGAGCAGTTCTTC. Translating gives CASSHPGPYNEQFF.

In this sample, this clone turned up many times. The genes are TRBV4-1 and TRBJ2-1; D is perhaps TRBD1 (5 bases). Germline assignment: CDR1 MGHRA and CDR2 YSYEKL. CDR3 length equals 17 residues. The ends were cut back, 0 bases at V and 2 bases at J, with 14 bases in the middle. The CDR3 DNA reads TGCGCCAGCAGCCAAGATCTTGGGCAGGGAACCTACAATGAGCAGTTCTTC. Encoded protein: CASSQDLGQGTYNEQFF.

The sample holds many counts of this clone. The chain employs TRBV4-1 and TRBJ1-5; no definite D call. This CDR3 is built from 15 residues. Trimming pared 1 base from V and 1 base from J, leaving 8 bases between. Germline assignment: CDR1 MGHRA and CDR2 YSYEKL. CDR3: CASSQVVTSNQPQHF. The DNA of the CDR3 is TGCGCCAGCAGCCAAGTAGTGACCAGCAATCAGCCCCAGCATTTT.

This clone showed up many times. The rearrangement links TRBV19 to TRBJ2-2, with D uncertain. The germline V and J ends were trimmed by 2 bases and 4 bases, with 11 bases remaining between them. The CDR3 spans 15 residues. Germline V gene data show CDR1 as LNHDA and CDR2 as SQIVND (reference sequence). CDR3 protein: CASSISPTPTGELFF. CDR3 nucleotides: TGTGCCAGTAGTATAAGCCCCACTCCCACCGGGGAGCTGTTTTTT.

This clone was observed many times. The rearrangement joins TRBV12-3 or TRBV12-4 to TRBJ1-1; perhaps TRBD1 as D (6 bases). V was cut by 2 bases and J by 6 bases, with 10 bases left in between. The CDR3 is made up of 13 amino acids. CDR3 sequence reads: CASSLWTEAEAFF. DNA for the CDR3: TGTGCCAGCAGTTTATGGACAGAGGCTGAAGCTTTCTTT.

The sample holds many counts of this clone. The chain has TRBV6-1 and TRBJ2-6; D perhaps matches TRBD1 (5 bases). Germline assignment: CDR1 MNHNS and CDR2 SASEGT. The V end lost 0 bases, the J end lost 2 bases, and 8 bases lay between the germline ends. This CDR3 has 16 residues. CDR3 sequence reads: CASSEARRAGANVLTF. The CDR3 bases are TGTGCCAGCAGTGAAGCCCGCAGGGCTGGGGCCAACGTCCTGACTTTC.

This clone has ten or more counts. The rearrangement links TRBV19 to TRBJ2-6; D gene unclear. Germline V lookup: CDR1 LNHDA, CDR2 SQIVND (reference sequence). V was clipped by 3 bases and J by 0 bases, with 6 bases between them. The CDR3 is made up of 15 amino acids. The CDR3 region is CASSMANSGANVLTF. The CDR3, as DNA: TGTGCCAGTAGTATGGCCAACTCTGGGGCCAACGTCCTGACTTTC.

This clone was counted many times. The genes are TRBV7-9 and TRBJ2-7; D is undetermined. CDR3 length equals 12 residues. From germline, CDR1 is SEHNR and CDR2 FQNEAQ (reference sequence). V was cut by 5 bases and J by 4 bases, with 9 bases left in between. CDR3 loop: CASSLVGYEQYF. CDR3 in DNA: TGTGCCAGCAGCCTAGTGGGATACGAGCAGTACTTC.